This T cell receptor beta chain was identified during a study of blood T cells in healthy people across ages. Study outcomes and limitations: Significant beta diversity loss was already apparent by age approximately 40, declining roughly linearly. Conclusively comparing naive with antigen-experienced cells was impossible with unsorted PBMCs. Both naive CD4+ cell counts and diversity were greater in long-lived donors than in aged donors.

The CDR3 length is 15 residues. V lost 6 bases to trimming and J lost 4 bases; unmatched junction nucleotides: 6. Germline-derived CDR1 and CDR2 are MNHEY and SVGAGI. On this clonotype: Its matching antigen is unknown.

A sample-barcoded 5' primer and a J-beta primer mix were used in a second PCR of about 7 to 11 cycles. TCRdb used MiXCR to reprocess the 5' RACE reads, holding one entry per CDR3 protein. The top ten hold about 18% of the sample, which has 550,000 to 600,000 distinct CDR3 sequences, approximately 27% seen once. The chain joins TRBV6-5 to TRBJ2-2; 9 bases map to TRBD2. This sequence was found in a woman in her sixties or seventies in good health. The sequenced sample consisted of blood. The CDR3 loop is CASSRRGGGTGELFF. CDR3 sequence (DNA): TGTGCCAGCAGCAGGCGGGGGGGCGGCACCGGGGAGCTGTTTTTT.